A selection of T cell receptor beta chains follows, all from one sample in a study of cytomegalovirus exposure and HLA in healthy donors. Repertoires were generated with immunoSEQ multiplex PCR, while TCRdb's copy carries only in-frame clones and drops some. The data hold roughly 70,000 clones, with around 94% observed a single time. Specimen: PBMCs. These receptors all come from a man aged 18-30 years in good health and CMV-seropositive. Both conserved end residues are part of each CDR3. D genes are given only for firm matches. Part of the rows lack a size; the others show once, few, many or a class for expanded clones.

DNA: TGCGCCAGCAGCCACCCTCCGGACAGGTCCGGCCTCTCTGGAAACACCATATATTTT; CDR3: CASSHPPDRSGLSGNTIYF; J: TRBJ1-3; V: TRBV4-1; size: .; D: TRBD1
DNA: TGTGCCAGCAGTGAAAGACTAGCGGGAGTTAATGAGCAGTTCTTC; CDR3: CASSERLAGVNEQFF; J: TRBJ2-1; V: TRBV6-4; size: .; D: TRBD2
DNA: TGTGCCATCGAGGCTAGCGGGAGCCTGAACGAGCAGTACTTC; CDR3: CAIEASGSLNEQYF; J: TRBJ2-7; V: TRBV10-3; size: .; D: TRBD2
DNA: TGTGCCAGCAGTGACTCGAGGACTAGTGACTACAATGAGCAGTTCTTC; CDR3: CASSDSRTSDYNEQFF; J: TRBJ2-1; V: TRBV6-4; size: .; D: TRBD2
DNA: TGTGCCAAAGGGACTAGCGGGAGCCCTGGGTTGGTAGATACGCAGTATTTT; CDR3: CAKGTSGSPGLVDTQYF; J: TRBJ2-3; V: TRBV6-4; size: .; D: TRBD2
DNA: TGTGCCAGCAGGAAATCACAGGCAGGGCCCCAAAGTGAGCAGTTCTTC; CDR3: CASRKSQAGPQSEQFF; J: TRBJ2-1; V: TRBV6-6; size: .; D: .
DNA: TGTGCCAGCAGCTTAGGGGACAGGGGGGACTATGGCTACACCTTC; CDR3: CASSLGDRGDYGYTF; J: TRBJ1-2; V: TRBV7-9; size: .; D: TRBD1
DNA: TGTGCCACCAGCAGAGACAGGGGAAACACTGAAGCTTTCTTT; CDR3: CATSRDRGNTEAFF; J: TRBJ1-1; V: TRBV15; size: .; D: .
DNA: TGCGCCAGCAGTCAGTATACAGGGGCGGGCAATGAGCAGTTCTTC; CDR3: CASSQYTGAGNEQFF; J: TRBJ2-1; V: TRBV23-1; size: .; D: TRBD1
DNA: TGTGCCAGCAGTTTATTGGGGACAGGGTACGGCTACACCTTC; CDR3: CASSLLGTGYGYTF; J: TRBJ1-2; V: TRBV28; size: once; D: TRBD1
DNA: TGCGCCAGCAGCCAAGGTGCGGAGTTCGGCTATGGCTACACCTTC; CDR3: CASSQGAEFGYGYTF; J: TRBJ1-2; V: TRBV4-1; size: .; D: .
DNA: TGTGCCAGCAGCCACGGGACAGGGGGTTACGAGCAGTACTTC; CDR3: CASSHGTGGYEQYF; J: TRBJ2-7; V: TRBV14; size: .; D: TRBD1
DNA: TGTGCCAGCAGCGTAGTTCTAGCGGGGGACACCGGGGAGCTGTTTTTT; CDR3: CASSVVLAGDTGELFF; J: TRBJ2-2; V: TRBV9; size: .; D: TRBD2
DNA: TGCAGCGTTGCAAGGGCGGGTAATGAAAAACTGTTTTTT; CDR3: CSVARAGNEKLFF; J: TRBJ1-4; V: TRBV29-1; size: .; D: .
DNA: TGTGCCAGTACAGGGGGCAACTATGGCTACACCTTC; CDR3: CASTGGNYGYTF; J: TRBJ1-2; V: TRBV6-1; size: .; D: TRBD1
DNA: TGCAGCGCGAATAACAGGGGAAGAACTGAAGCTTTCTTT; CDR3: CSANNRGRTEAFF; J: TRBJ1-1; V: TRBV29-1; size: .; D: TRBD1
DNA: TGTGCCAGCAGCGTTACAGTGGCAGAAGAGACCCAGTACTTC; CDR3: CASSVTVAEETQYF; J: TRBJ2-5; V: TRBV9; size: .; D: .
DNA: TGCGCCAGCAGCTTGACAGGGCCGGGCGAGCAGTACTTC; CDR3: CASSLTGPGEQYF; J: TRBJ2-7; V: TRBV5-1; size: once; D: .
DNA: TGTGCCAGCAGTTACTCGTCTAGGTCCCTACAGCCCCAGCATTTT; CDR3: CASSYSSRSLQPQHF; J: TRBJ1-5; V: TRBV6-5; size: few; D: .
DNA: TGTGCCAGCAGCCCTCCGCCTATAGCGGGGAAGGGGGGTGAGCAGTTCTTC; CDR3: CASSPPPIAGKGGEQFF; J: TRBJ2-1; V: TRBV7-3; size: .; D: TRBD2
DNA: TGTGCCAGCAGTCTAAAAGGGACAGGGGGTTTTTTT; CDR3: CASSLKGTGGFF; J: TRBJ1-4; V: TRBV28; size: .; D: TRBD1
DNA: TGTGCCAGCAGTGACTATACGGACAGTTCCCAGTACTTC; CDR3: CASSDYTDSSQYF; J: TRBJ2-7; V: TRBV6-1; size: .; D: .
DNA: TGTGCCAGCAGTTTTGGTGGGGGGAGTTCCTACGAGCAGTACTTC; CDR3: CASSFGGGSSYEQYF; J: TRBJ2-7; V: TRBV28; size: .; D: .
DNA: TGCGCCAGCAGCTTACAGGGGCAGGATGAAAAACTGTTTTTT; CDR3: CASSLQGQDEKLFF; J: TRBJ1-4; V: TRBV5-1; size: .; D: TRBD1